Presented here are 20 T cell receptor beta chains from one specimen sequenced in a study of early T cells in non-severe SARS-CoV-2 infection. TCRdb itself ran the 5' RACE reads through MiXCR, one entry per CDR3 protein. Among just under 60,000 distinct CDR3 sequences listed, around 9.3% were seen once. Sequenced material: whole blood. These receptors all stem from an adult who was a healthcare worker with PCR-confirmed SARS-CoV-2 infection or an uninfected control (not recorded which).

This clonotype is a singleton in its sample. V and J are TRBV29-1 and TRBJ2-7, with 9 bases fitting TRBD1. The trim removed 4 bases at V and 5 bases at J, leaving 9 bases unmatched. Germline V gene lookup returns CDR1 SQVTM and CDR2 ANQGSEA. The CDR3 has 14 amino acids. This CDR3 reads CSVVGTGLKDEQYF. The CDR3 DNA sequence: TGCAGCGTTGTCGGGACAGGGCTTAAGGACGAGCAGTACTTC.

This clonotype has just a few counts. CDR3 coding DNA: TGCAGCGCCAAAGGGGGCTGGGCAGATACGCAGTATTTT. Its translation is CSAKGGWADTQYF. V usage is TRBV29-1 and J usage is TRBJ2-3; 7 positions match TRBD1. V lost 7 bases to trimming and J lost 4 bases; unmatched junction nucleotides: 8. The CDR3 loop spans 13 amino acids. Germline V CDR1 and CDR2: SQVTM, ANQGSEA.

In its sample, this clonotype was seen a few times. The chain is built from TRBV6-2 or TRBV6-3 and TRBJ1-4; D gene unclear. Looked up from germline, CDR1 is MNHEY and CDR2 is SVGEGT. This CDR3 has 16 amino acids. Trimming left V 2 bases short and J 0 bases short, with 10 bases between. The CDR3 reads CASSYDGRATNEKLFF. CDR3 nucleotide sequence: TGTGCCAGCAGTTACGATGGCAGAGCAACTAATGAAAAACTGTTTTTT.

This clonotype came up many times. V gene TRBV9 combines with J gene TRBJ2-7; maybe TRBD2 (5 bases). Germline-derived CDR1 and CDR2 are SGDLS and YYNGEE. V shed 2 bases and J shed 5 bases, with 17 bases lying between them. This CDR3 comprises 15 residues. The CDR3 protein is CASSVSLAGIDEQYF. The DNA of the CDR3 is TGTGCCAGCAGCGTTAGCCTAGCCGGTATCGACGAGCAGTACTTC.

This clonotype was counted many times. The genes are TRBV27 and TRBJ1-5; D might be TRBD1 (6 bases). Per the germline V gene, CDR1 is MNHEY and CDR2 is SMNVEV (reference sequence). Trimming left V 11 bases short and J 0 bases short, with 17 bases between. The CDR3 totals 15 residues. This CDR3 reads CALGAVGCSNQPQHF. CDR3 DNA: TGTGCCCTGGGGGCTGTCGGGTGTAGCAATCAGCCCCAGCATTTT.

This clonotype was seen a handful of times. V and J are TRBV5-6 and TRBJ2-1; TRBD2 matches 13 bases. Germline V gene lookup returns CDR1 SGHDT and CDR2 YYEEEE. The CDR3 is made up of 15 amino acids. After removal of 4 bases from V and 5 bases from J, the junction contained 3 bases not matched to a gene. CDR3 in DNA: TGTGCCAGCAGCCGAGGACTAGCGGGAGACAATGAGCAGTTCTTC. Its protein product is CASSRGLAGDNEQFF.

Many counts were recorded for this clonotype. The chain joins TRBV6-2 or TRBV6-3 to TRBJ1-1; possible D gene TRBD1, 5 bases. From germline, CDR1 is MNHEY and CDR2 SVGEGT. The CDR3 sequence is 14 residues long. Trimming cost V 7 bases and J 7 bases, with 19 bases left between them. CDR3 amino acids: CASTPARRAYEAFF. The CDR3 coding sequence is TGTGCCAGCACCCCCGCTCGCAGGGCGTATGAAGCTTTCTTT.

This clonotype was seen only a few times. The gene calls are TRBV7-9 and TRBJ2-5; no firm D call. Germline CDR1 and CDR2: SEHNR and FQNEAQ (reference sequence). With 5 bases removed from V and 3 bases from J, the gap between germline ends came to 10 bases. The CDR3 loop spans 13 amino acids. CDR3 residues: CASSPRGKETQYF. The DNA for the CDR3 is TGTGCCAGCAGCCCCCGTGGTAAAGAGACCCAGTACTTC.

This clonotype was counted ten times or more. The V call is TRBV20-1, the J call TRBJ2-7; a weak D match, TRBD2 (6 bases). The CDR3 is 14 amino acids. V was cut by 1 base and J by 3 bases, with 13 bases left in between. CDR1 is DFQATT and CDR2 is SNEGSKA in the germline V gene (reference sequence). The CDR3 reads CSARGMDGSYEQYF. CDR3 sequence (DNA): TGCAGTGCTAGAGGCATGGACGGGAGCTACGAGCAGTACTTC.

V gene TRBV4-3 combines with J gene TRBJ2-4; 10 nucleotides align to TRBD2. The V gene end was trimmed by 2 bases and the J gene end by 11 bases; junction bases not matched to a gene: 3. The germline V gene has CDR1 LGHNA and CDR2 YSLEER. This CDR3 has 13 residues. CDR3 residues: CASSQLAGDFQYF. The CDR3 region has the DNA TGCGCCAGCAGCCAACTAGCGGGAGATTTTCAGTACTTC.

This clonotype was counted many times. This sequence joins TRBV29-1 and TRBJ2-5, with 8 positions matching TRBD1. Trimming removed 3 bases from V and 1 base from J; junction bases left unmatched: 4. This CDR3 contains 14 residues. Germline CDR1 is SQVTM and CDR2 is ANQGSEA. CDR3 bases: TGCAGCGTTGACAAAGACAGGGGCCAAGAGACCCAGTACTTC. Residues: CSVDKDRGQETQYF.

This clonotype was detected many times. The chain recombines TRBV7-3 with TRBJ2-7, with TRBD2 matching over 7 bases. Germline V gene sequence: CDR1 SGHTA, CDR2 FQGTGA. Losses at the gene ends were 5 bases for V and 0 bases for J; bases not matched to a gene: 10. CDR3 size: 16 residues. Here the CDR3 reads CASSPFGGRFSYEQYF. CDR3 nucleotides: TGTGCCAGCAGCCCTTTCGGCGGGAGATTCTCCTACGAGCAGTACTTC.

Regarding this clonotype: A much bigger clone sits one base away, suggesting this may be a read error. The V and J genes are TRBV4-2 and TRBJ2-7; unclear D gene. The length of the CDR3 is 14 residues. Germline V gene data show CDR1 as LGHNA and CDR2 as YNFKEQ. CDR3 nucleotides: TGTGCCAGCAGCCAAGATACCAGCCCTTACGGGCAGTACTTC. This encodes CASSQDTSPYGQYF.

This clonotype showed up just a few times. The chain links TRBV2 to TRBJ1-1, with D perhaps matching TRBD1 (6 bases). Trimming stripped 6 bases from V and 5 bases from J, with 16 bases between. This CDR3 has 14 residues. The germline V gene encodes CDR1 SNHLY and CDR2 FYNNEI. The CDR3 loop reads CASRADTGWTEAFF. In DNA, the CDR3 is TGTGCCAGCAGAGCGGACACAGGGTGGACTGAAGCTTTCTTT.

J is TRBJ2-1 and V is TRBV5-1, with D perhaps TRBD1 (5 bases). Germline V gene data show CDR1 as SGHRS and CDR2 as YFSETQ. The CDR3 consists of 12 residues. V lost 4 bases, J lost 8 bases, and 10 bases lay in between. The CDR3 loop is CASSVARDEQFF. DNA for the CDR3: TGCGCCAGCAGCGTAGCCAGGGATGAGCAGTTCTTC.

This clonotype was recorded at least ten times. This rearrangement joins TRBV3-1 to TRBJ2-7; 8 bases line up with TRBD1. This CDR3 has 16 residues. The germline V gene encodes CDR1 LGHDT and CDR2 YNNKEL (reference sequence). The V gene end was trimmed by 3 bases and the J gene end by 6 bases; junction bases not matched to a gene: 13. The CDR3 DNA is TGTGCCAGCAGCCAGTCCGACAGGGGTCTTTCCATCGAGCAGTACTTC. Translation gives CASSQSDRGLSIEQYF.

This clonotype was recorded at least ten times. The chain uses TRBV12-3 or TRBV12-4 and TRBJ2-5; no definite D call. The CDR3 spans 13 residues. V lost 0 bases, J lost 7 bases, and 9 bases lay in between. In DNA form, the CDR3 reads TGTGCCAGCAGTTTAGCAGGGTTTGGGACCCAGTACTTC. This translates into CASSLAGFGTQYF.

This clonotype was seen ten or more times. This chain connects TRBV19 to TRBJ2-1, with D unclear. The V end lost 5 bases, the J end lost 0 bases, and 5 bases lay between the germline ends. This CDR3 spans 13 amino acids. Germline V gene data show CDR1 as LNHDA and CDR2 as SQIVND (reference sequence). The CDR3, as DNA: TGTGCCAGTAGTGTAAACTCCTACAATGAGCAGTTCTTC. Translating gives CASSVNSYNEQFF.

This clonotype was seen at least ten times. This chain connects TRBV20-1 to TRBJ1-5; a possible D gene is TRBD1 (5 bases). Germline V gives CDR1 DFQATT, CDR2 SNEGSKA (reference sequence). The CDR3 consists of 16 residues. Trimming stripped 4 bases from V and 2 bases from J, with 18 bases between. CDR3 DNA: TGCAGTGCTAAGGCGGGCGGGGCTATCGGCAATCAGCCCCAGCATTTT. The encoded protein is CSAKAGGAIGNQPQHF.

This clonotype was counted between two and nine times. The chain uses TRBV13 and TRBJ2-1; no definite D call. Germline CDR1 and CDR2: PRHDT and FYEKMQ (reference sequence). Between the trimmed V and J ends, which lost 5 bases and 14 bases, there was a span of 13 bases. This CDR3 contains 11 residues. The CDR3 nucleotides are TGTGCCAGCAGCACCACGGACGAGGAGTTCTTC. This codes for CASSTTDEEFF.